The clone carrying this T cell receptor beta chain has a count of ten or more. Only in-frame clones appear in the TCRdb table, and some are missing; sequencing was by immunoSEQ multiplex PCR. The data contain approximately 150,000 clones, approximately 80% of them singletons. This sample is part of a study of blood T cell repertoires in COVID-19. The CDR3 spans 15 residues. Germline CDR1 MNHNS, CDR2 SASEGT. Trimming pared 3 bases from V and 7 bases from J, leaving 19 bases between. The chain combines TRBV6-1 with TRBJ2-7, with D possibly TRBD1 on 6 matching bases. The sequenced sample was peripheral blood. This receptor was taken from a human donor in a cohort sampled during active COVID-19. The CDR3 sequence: CASSDMGATKLEQYF. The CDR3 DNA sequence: TGTGCCAGCAGTGATATGGGGGCCACAAAACTTGAGCAGTACTTC.